The 2 T cell receptor beta chains below were found in one sample sequenced in a study of beta chain features in type 1 diabetes. The isolated RNA, all of it, was reverse transcribed, so expressed TCRB transcripts were what got sequenced. Clones were read by immunoSEQ multiplex PCR, and TCRdb kept only the in-frame ones, dropping some. The sample lists about half a million clones, roughly 10% occurring once. Sequencing input: naive CD4+ T cells from blood. The receptors here all came from a woman between 18 and 29 years old in good health.

The chain links TRBV2 to TRBJ1-6; no clear D. V was trimmed by 6 bases and J by 6 bases, leaving 9 bases between them. The CDR3 loop spans 13 amino acids. Germline loops: CDR1 SNHLY, CDR2 FYNNEI. The CDR3 loop reads CASSYRLNSPLHF. CDR3 bases: TGTGCCAGCAGCTATAGGCTTAATTCACCCCTCCACTTT.

V usage is TRBV13 and J usage is TRBJ1-4; tentatively, D is TRBD1 (5 bases). With 5 bases removed from V and 3 bases from J, the gap between germline ends came to 22 bases. The CDR3 spans 18 residues. The germline V gene has CDR1 PRHDT and CDR2 FYEKMQ (reference sequence). The CDR3: CASSPNNLRRGSNEKLFF. CDR3 DNA: TGTGCCAGCAGCCCCAATAATTTAAGGAGGGGCTCTAATGAAAAACTGTTTTTT.